This TCR beta chain was identified in a study of T cells in Graves' hyperthyroidism and ophthalmopathy. Findings and limits, study-wide: Appearing also in blood were most of the thyroid clonotypes expanded above 0.001.

In its sample, this clonotype was seen many times. Its cognate antigen is unknown. RNA transcripts gave rise to amplified TCR beta CDR3 regions. HTBI primers were used for first-round RT-PCR of the TCR CDR3. TCRdb called the multiplex PCR reads again in MiXCR, with one record for every CDR3 protein. The sample has around 600,000 distinct CDR3 sequences; more than 12% are singletons. The trim removed 4 bases at V and 3 bases at J, leaving 8 bases unmatched. Germline lookup yields CDR1 SGDLS and CDR2 YYNGEE. The CDR3 length is 15 residues. This TCR came from a woman aged 45-59 years with Graves' ophthalmopathy. The sequenced material came from blood. The chain recombines TRBV9 with TRBJ1-1; TRBD1 aligns across 8 bases. The CDR3 DNA reads as TGTGCCAGCAGCATCCCGACAGGGGCTGACACTGAAGCTTTCTTT. Its translation is CASSIPTGADTEAFF.